This is a list of T cell receptor beta chains from one sample in a study of blood T cell repertoires in COVID-19. Data came from immunoSEQ multiplex PCR; TCRdb stores just in-frame clones and leaves some out. The sample lists roughly 410,000 clones, around nine tenths seen once, with roughly 1.4% in the top ten. The sequenced material came from peripheral blood. All receptors come from a woman between 40 and 50 years old with COVID-19, enrolled during active disease. CDR3s include the opening cysteine and the closing phenylalanine or tryptophan. A D gene is named only where the DNA matches it firmly. Rows give clone size only sometimes, using once, few, many, or a class for an expanded clone.

v_call	d_call	clone_size	j_call	cdr3_nt	cdr3_aa
TRBV28	TRBD1	NA	TRBJ1-2	TGTGCCAGCAGGCCCCGGACAGGGGTCCCCTTTAGATATGGCTACACCTTC	CASRPRTGVPFRYGYTF
TRBV28	NA	NA	TRBJ1-2	TGTGCCAGCAGTTTCGATCAGAGGAATGGCTACACCTTC	CASSFDQRNGYTF
TRBV4-3	TRBD1	NA	TRBJ1-2	TGCGCCAGCAGCCTAAACACAGGGGCCCCTGGCTACACCTTC	CASSLNTGAPGYTF
TRBV18	TRBD2	NA	TRBJ2-1	TGTGCCAGCTCTCGAGCGGGGGGGTACAATGAGCAGTTCTTC	CASSRAGGYNEQFF
TRBV28	NA	NA	TRBJ1-6	TGTGCCGCTGGGAGCTCCTATAATTCACCCCTCCACTTT	CAAGSSYNSPLHF
TRBV5-6	TRBD2	NA	TRBJ2-2	TGTGCCAGCAGCTTGGAGACGGGAGGACCGGTTTATGGGGAGCTGTTTTTT	CASSLETGGPVYGELFF
TRBV19	NA	NA	TRBJ1-1	TGTGCCAGTAGTATCATCCAGGGAGGAGATGAAGCTTTCTTT	CASSIIQGGDEAFF
TRBV27	NA	NA	TRBJ1-2	TGTGCCAGCAGTTTAGGACAGTTTTATGGCTACACCTTC	CASSLGQFYGYTF
TRBV6-2/TRBV6-3	NA	NA	TRBJ1-2	TGTGCCAGCAGCCAATTAAATGGCTACACCTTC	CASSQLNGYTF
TRBV6-6	NA	NA	TRBJ1-3	TGTGCCAGCAGTCGATCAGGGACTTTCACTGGAAACACCATATATTTT	CASSRSGTFTGNTIYF
TRBV7-2	NA	NA	TRBJ1-1	TGTGCCAGCAGTCTAAATCTTCCCCTCACTGAAGCTTTCTTT	CASSLNLPLTEAFF
TRBV18	TRBD1	NA	TRBJ1-5	TGTGCCAGCTCTCCGACAGGGGCCGGCAATCAGCCCCAGCATTTT	CASSPTGAGNQPQHF
TRBV14	NA	NA	TRBJ1-2	TGTGCCAGCAGCCAAGTTAAGGCGGCTTATGGCTACACCTTC	CASSQVKAAYGYTF
TRBV28	TRBD1	NA	TRBJ2-4	TGTGCCAGCAGGGGACAGTCTACCCCCTCCAAAAACATTCAGTACTTC	CASRGQSTPSKNIQYF
TRBV5-6	NA	NA	TRBJ1-5	TGTGCCAGCAGCTCGACAGGTAGCAATCAGCCCCAGCATTTT	CASSSTGSNQPQHF
TRBV5-1	TRBD2	NA	TRBJ2-1	TGCGCCAGCAGTCGGCCTAGCGGGGGGTGGAATGAGCAGTTCTTC	CASSRPSGGWNEQFF
TRBV6-5	NA	NA	TRBJ1-1	TGTGCCAGCAGTTACGTCGAGGCGAGTGGGACTGAAGCTTTCTTT	CASSYVEASGTEAFF
TRBV29-1	NA	NA	TRBJ1-1	TGCAGCGGGCTACAGAGGAACACTGAAGCTTTCTTT	CSGLQRNTEAFF
TRBV6-1	NA	NA	TRBJ2-7	TGTGCCAGCAGTGGTGGAGAACGTAAAGAACCCCGCGACTACGAGCAGTACTTC	CASSGGERKEPRDYEQYF
TRBV5-4	NA	NA	TRBJ1-5	TGTGCCAGCAGCGATGGAGGGCGCGGCAATCAGCCCCAGCATTTT	CASSDGGRGNQPQHF
TRBV5-1	TRBD1	NA	TRBJ1-2	TGCGCCAGCAGCTCTGGCTATTTGACAGGGGGCGAGGGCTATGGCTACACCTTC	CASSSGYLTGGEGYGYTF
TRBV6-2/TRBV6-3	TRBD2	NA	TRBJ2-5	TGTGCCAGCAGTGCCCGAAGGACTAGCGGGAGGGAAGAGACCCAGTACTTC	CASSARRTSGREETQYF
TRBV5-1	TRBD1	NA	TRBJ1-1	TGCGCCAGCAGCTTGGTGATAGGGGGCGACACTGAAGCTTTCTTT	CASSLVIGGDTEAFF
TRBV7-9	NA	NA	TRBJ2-7	TGTGCCAGCAGCTCGGACGTCAGGGGCAACTACGAGCAGTACTTC	CASSSDVRGNYEQYF
TRBV19	NA	NA	TRBJ1-4	TGTGCCAGTAGCCTGGACACCGCAACTAATGAAAAACTGTTTTTT	CASSLDTATNEKLFF
TRBV7-8	TRBD1	NA	TRBJ1-4	TGTGCCAGCAGTCTAAGGACAGGGGGCGAAAAACTGTTTTTT	CASSLRTGGEKLFF
TRBV7-2	TRBD1	NA	TRBJ1-2	TGTGCCAGCAGCCCCGGGACAGGGGGCGACTATGGCTACACCTTC	CASSPGTGGDYGYTF
TRBV3-1/TRBV3-2	NA	NA	TRBJ1-1	TGTGCCAGCAGCCAAGATCTGGGGGCAAGGAACACTGAAGCTTTCTTT	CASSQDLGARNTEAFF
TRBV9	TRBD1	NA	TRBJ2-3	TGTGCCAGCAGCCTAGGGACAGGGAATACGCAGTATTTT	CASSLGTGNTQYF
TRBV28	TRBD2	NA	TRBJ2-5	TGTGCCAGCAGCCCGGGGCTAGCGGTCCAAGAGACCCAGTACTTC	CASSPGLAVQETQYF
TRBV6-5	NA	NA	TRBJ1-2	TGTGCCAGCAGTTACCCGGTTTCCGGGGGGCATTATGGCTACACCTTC	CASSYPVSGGHYGYTF
TRBV4-3	NA	few	TRBJ1-6	TGCGCCAGCAGCCCGCGGGCGGGGGGGGAATCGGGAAATTCACCCCTCCACTTT	CASSPRAGGESGNSPLHF
TRBV6-6	TRBD1	once	TRBJ1-6	TGTGCCAGCAGTATCGGTCAGGGGGCGGATTCACCCCTCCACTTT	CASSIGQGADSPLHF
TRBV7-2	NA	NA	TRBJ1-2	TGTGCCAGCAGCTTAGCAGGGGCTATAACCAACTATGGCTACACCTTC	CASSLAGAITNYGYTF
TRBV30	TRBD1	once	TRBJ1-6	TGTGCCTGGAGTGTTTCAGGGACAGGGCGTAATTCACCCCTCCACTTT	CAWSVSGTGRNSPLHF
TRBV5-4	TRBD1	NA	TRBJ1-6	TGTGCCAGCAGCTTGGCCGTATTTAAAGGACAGGGAAATTCACCCCTCCACTTT	CASSLAVFKGQGNSPLHF
TRBV2	NA	NA	TRBJ1-1	TGTGCCAGCAGTGTGTACTCTGAAGCTTTCTTT	CASSVYSEAFF
TRBV9	TRBD1	NA	TRBJ1-3	TGTGCCAGCAGCCGGGGGAACAGGGGCTCTGGAAACACCATATATTTT	CASSRGNRGSGNTIYF
TRBV5-5	NA	NA	TRBJ1-2	TGTGCCAGCAGCTTGGATTCCCTCCGGTGGGGCTACACCTTC	CASSLDSLRWGYTF
TRBV24-1	TRBD1	NA	TRBJ1-5	TGTGCCACCAGTGATCGGACAGGGCCCAATCAGCCCCAGCATTTT	CATSDRTGPNQPQHF
TRBV7-2	TRBD1	NA	TRBJ1-5	TGTGCCAGCAGCTTGGACAGGGTCAATCAGCCCCAGCATTTT	CASSLDRVNQPQHF
TRBV4-2	TRBD1	NA	TRBJ1-1	TGTGCCAGCAGCCCAAAAGCGGACAGGGCTGGCACTGAAGCTTTCTTT	CASSPKADRAGTEAFF
TRBV20-1	NA	NA	TRBJ2-5	TGCAGTGCTAGTAATGCGGGCCTCCAAGAGACCCAGTACTTC	CSASNAGLQETQYF
TRBV12-5	NA	NA	TRBJ2-7	TGTGCTAGTGGTTCCCCCCCCGGTTACGAGCAGTACTTC	CASGSPPGYEQYF
TRBV30	TRBD1	NA	TRBJ1-1	TGTGCCTGGAGCTTGACAGGGGGCTCGAACACTGAAGCTTTCTTT	CAWSLTGGSNTEAFF
TRBV4-1	TRBD1	NA	TRBJ1-4	TGCGCCAGCAGCCAAGTTCACAGGGGGGGTTCTAATGAAAAACTGTTTTTT	CASSQVHRGGSNEKLFF
TRBV19	TRBD1	NA	TRBJ1-2	TGTGCCGGTAGACAGGGGGATGGCTACACCTTC	CAGRQGDGYTF
TRBV5-1	NA	NA	TRBJ2-1	TGCGCCAGCAGCTTGGGCTCACAGGGAAATGAGCAGTTCTTC	CASSLGSQGNEQFF
TRBV6-5	TRBD2	NA	TRBJ2-7	TGTGCCAGCAGTAACGGACTAGCGGGTGCCTACGAGCAGTACTTC	CASSNGLAGAYEQYF
TRBV9	NA	few	TRBJ1-3	TGTGCCAGCAGCCCAGAGGGGGGGCTCTCTGGAAACACCATATATTTT	CASSPEGGLSGNTIYF
TRBV9	TRBD1	few	TRBJ1-3	TGTGCCAGCAGCAGCCGGGACAGCCGCTCTGGAAACACCATATATTTT	CASSSRDSRSGNTIYF
TRBV3-1/TRBV3-2	NA	NA	TRBJ1-1	TGTGCCAGCAGCCAAGGTAGGGGAAACACTGAAGCTTTCTTT	CASSQGRGNTEAFF
TRBV7-2	TRBD2	NA	TRBJ2-5	TGTGCCAGCAGCTTACGAGACCGGACTAGCGGGAAGGAGACCCAGTACTTC	CASSLRDRTSGKETQYF
TRBV7-9	NA	NA	TRBJ1-6	TGTGCCAGCACCAGGGCCGGATCACCCCTCCACTTT	CASTRAGSPLHF
TRBV6-6	TRBD1	NA	TRBJ1-6	TGTGCCAGCAGTGGAAGGACAGGGAAAAATTCACCCCTCCACTTT	CASSGRTGKNSPLHF
TRBV12-3/TRBV12-4	NA	once	TRBJ1-1	TGTGCCAGCAGGCCCCGGGACATAGCTTTCTTT	CASRPRDIAFF
TRBV27	TRBD1	NA	TRBJ1-4	TGTGCCAGCAGACAGGGGTCGACTAATGAAAAACTGTTTTTT	CASRQGSTNEKLFF
TRBV5-1	TRBD1	few	TRBJ1-1	TGCGCCAGCAGCTTACAGGGACAGGGGATTTCTACTGAAGCTTTCTTT	CASSLQGQGISTEAFF
TRBV6-2/TRBV6-3	TRBD1	NA	TRBJ2-3	TGTGCCAGCAGCTCCGCGGACAGGGGGGGAGATACGCAGTATTTT	CASSSADRGGDTQYF
TRBV9	TRBD1	NA	TRBJ1-1	TGTGCCAGCAGCGCAGGACAGGGGAACACTGAAGCTTTCTTT	CASSAGQGNTEAFF